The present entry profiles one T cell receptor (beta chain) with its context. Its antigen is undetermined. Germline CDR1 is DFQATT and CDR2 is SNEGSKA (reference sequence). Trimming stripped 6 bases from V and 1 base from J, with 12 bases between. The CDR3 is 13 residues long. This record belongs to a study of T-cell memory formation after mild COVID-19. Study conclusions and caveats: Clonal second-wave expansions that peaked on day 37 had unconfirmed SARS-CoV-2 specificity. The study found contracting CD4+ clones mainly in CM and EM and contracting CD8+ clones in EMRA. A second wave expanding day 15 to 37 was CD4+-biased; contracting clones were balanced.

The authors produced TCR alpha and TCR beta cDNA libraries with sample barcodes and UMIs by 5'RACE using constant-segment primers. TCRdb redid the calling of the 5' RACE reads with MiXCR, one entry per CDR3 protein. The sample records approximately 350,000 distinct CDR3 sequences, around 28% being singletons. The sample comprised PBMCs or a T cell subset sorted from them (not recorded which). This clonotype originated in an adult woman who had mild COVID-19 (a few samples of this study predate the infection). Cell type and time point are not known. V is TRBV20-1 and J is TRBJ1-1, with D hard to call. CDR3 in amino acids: CSARLTGNTEAFF. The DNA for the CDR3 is TGCAGTGCGAGGTTGACGGGGAACACTGAAGCTTTCTTT.